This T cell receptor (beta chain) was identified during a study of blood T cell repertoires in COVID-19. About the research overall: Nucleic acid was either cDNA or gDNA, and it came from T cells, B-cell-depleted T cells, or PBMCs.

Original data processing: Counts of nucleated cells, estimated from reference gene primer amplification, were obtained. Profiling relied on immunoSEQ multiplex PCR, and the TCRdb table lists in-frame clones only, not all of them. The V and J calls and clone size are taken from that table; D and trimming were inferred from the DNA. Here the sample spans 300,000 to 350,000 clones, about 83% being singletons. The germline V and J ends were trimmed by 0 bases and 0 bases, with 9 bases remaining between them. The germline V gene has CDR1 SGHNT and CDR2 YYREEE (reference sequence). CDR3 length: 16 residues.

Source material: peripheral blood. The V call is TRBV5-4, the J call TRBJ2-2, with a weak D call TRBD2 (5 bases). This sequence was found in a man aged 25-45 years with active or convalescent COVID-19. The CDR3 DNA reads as TGTGCCAGCAGCTTGGAGCAGCGGACGAACACCGGGGAGCTGTTTTTT. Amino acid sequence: CASSLEQRTNTGELFF.